Listed below are T cell receptor beta chains from one sample, sequenced in a study of blood T cell repertoires in COVID-19. Method: immunoSEQ multiplex PCR; TCRdb's copy keeps in-frame clones and lacks some. The sample holds some 72,000 clones, roughly 86% seen once. Material for sequencing was peripheral blood. The receptors were gathered from a man in his fifties or sixties with active or convalescent COVID-19. Both conserved end residues are part of each CDR3. The order of the fields is V gene, J gene, clone size, CDR3 protein. The size of a clone is reported for some rows only, either as once, few or many, or as a class for expanded clones.

>TRBV25-1|TRBJ1-4|-
CASSLRVDEKLFF
>TRBV18|TRBJ1-1|-
CASSYGTGEAFF
>TRBV2|TRBJ2-2|-
CASSFPDRGLFAGELFF
>TRBV28|TRBJ2-3|-
CASSQRGSDTQYF
>TRBV7-2|TRBJ1-4|-
CASSLVRGSNEKLFF
>TRBV28|TRBJ2-3|-
CASSLEQTDTQYF
>TRBV25-1|TRBJ1-4|-
CASSLRGENEKLFF
>TRBV5-6|TRBJ1-1|-
CASSSHKYGGDTEAFF
>TRBV28|TRBJ2-5|-
CASSLFTDTQETQYF
>TRBV7-6|TRBJ2-5|-
CASSLGLGGGSETQYF
>TRBV19|TRBJ2-2|-
CASSNRGTGELFF
>TRBV5-4|TRBJ2-3|once
CASSLDSTSTDTQYF
>TRBV11-2|TRBJ1-3|once
CASSSRRWTGAGNTIYF
>TRBV2|TRBJ2-1|-
CASRRAGGSNEQFF
>TRBV6-1|TRBJ2-3|-
CASSEPPDRFEDTQYF
>TRBV6-1|TRBJ2-4|-
CASSEAGGKNIQYF
>TRBV10-3|TRBJ2-5|-
CAISESTGGLETQYF
>TRBV11-2|TRBJ2-2|-
CASSFGLQGHTGELFF
>TRBV5-4|TRBJ1-6|-
CASSPRGGVNSPLHF
>TRBV14|TRBJ2-5|once
CASSPSTGGETQYF
>TRBV3-1/TRBV3-2|TRBJ1-1|-
CASSQVGTAEAFF
>TRBV28|TRBJ1-5|-
CASRLTGGAIRHQPQHF
>TRBV14|TRBJ2-2|-
CASSQQGTGELFF
>TRBV2|TRBJ1-6|-
CASKEGYNSPLHF
>TRBV3-1/TRBV3-2|TRBJ2-5|-
CASSRGLAGGQETQYF
>TRBV13|TRBJ2-2|-
CASSLGLAGGTHTGELFF
>TRBV5-6|TRBJ2-5|-
CASSLERGGVETQYF
>TRBV10-3|TRBJ1-5|-
CAISHVGTGFIECNQPQHF
>TRBV6-6|TRBJ1-5|-
CASTAGSDQPQHF
>TRBV5-4|TRBJ2-3|-
CASSLRTSGEDTQYF
>TRBV7-8|TRBJ2-1|-
CASSLDAPSGGAHEQFF
>TRBV12-3/TRBV12-4|TRBJ1-2|-
CASSLGHSTGYTF
>TRBV29-1|TRBJ1-5|-
CSVTGGEGDQPQHF
>TRBV5-6|TRBJ2-1|-
CASSLYRQAPYNEQFF
>TRBV5-4|TRBJ2-7|once
CASSHTGTDSYEQYF
>TRBV28|TRBJ1-6|-
CASGQGNNSPLHF
>TRBV19|TRBJ2-3|-
CASSMTSGGAFTDTQYF
>TRBV7-2|TRBJ2-7|-
CASSPSAGTYEQYF
>TRBV28|TRBJ1-5|-
CASSSGTGNHQPQHF
>TRBV7-8|TRBJ1-1|-
CASSSWTGANTEAFF
>TRBV19|TRBJ1-5|-
CASSIFGTGTFAQPQHF
>TRBV27|TRBJ1-5|-
CASSQRGGTPQHF
>TRBV27|TRBJ2-1|-
CASSSGQPQTQFF
>TRBV5-5|TRBJ1-3|-
CASSLGTSYAGGNTIYF
>TRBV7-2|TRBJ2-5|-
CASSLVGGGQETQYF